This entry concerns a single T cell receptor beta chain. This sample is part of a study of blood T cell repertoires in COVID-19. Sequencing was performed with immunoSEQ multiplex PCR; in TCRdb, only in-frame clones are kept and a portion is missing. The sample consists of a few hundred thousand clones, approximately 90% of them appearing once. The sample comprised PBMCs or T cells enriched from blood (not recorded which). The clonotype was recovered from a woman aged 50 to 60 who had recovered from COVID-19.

DNA of the CDR3: TGTGCCAGCAGTTCCCCGCCAGGGGGCTCCTACGAGCAGTACTTC. This codes for CASSSPPGGSYEQYF. V usage is TRBV6-5 and J usage is TRBJ2-7; TRBD1 aligns across 7 bases. CDR3 length: 15 amino acids. After removal of 4 bases from V and 0 bases from J, the junction contained 6 bases not matched to a gene. Germline V gene lookup returns CDR1 MNHEY and CDR2 SVGAGI.